This is a list of T cell receptor beta chains from one sample in a study of shared clonotypes between healthy human individuals. Using immunoSEQ multiplex PCR, the repertoire was profiled, and TCRdb retains in-frame clones only, with some absent. The data hold some 2,100,000 clones, with 90% to 95% observed a single time. Specimen: naive CD8+ T cells from PBMCs. The origin of the receptors is a man younger than 35 in good health. Some clones in this sample may be carry-over from other donors' samples. Each CDR3 is given with its conserved first and last residue.

v_gene: TRBV7-8; CDR3aa: CASSSTGQPAQHF
v_gene: TRBV27; CDR3aa: CASSLSSGPSYEQYF
v_gene: TRBV28; CDR3aa: CASSLARVGEYNEQFF
v_gene: TRBV11-2; CDR3aa: CASSSWASGSDEQYF
v_gene: TRBV28; CDR3aa: CASSVDRLLNTEAFF
v_gene: TRBV10-3; CDR3aa: CAILSQLNGQVEQYF
v_gene: TRBV9; CDR3aa: CASSVLGQGGSDEQFF
v_gene: TRBV28; CDR3aa: CASSRDSYSNQPQHF
v_gene: TRBV9; CDR3aa: CASSIRDRGTEAFF
v_gene: TRBV12-5; CDR3aa: CASGWGGDNEQFF
v_gene: TRBV2; CDR3aa: CASDGRGRGSEKLFF
v_gene: TRBV6-6; CDR3aa: CASSYWGGGLMDTIYF
v_gene: TRBV27; CDR3aa: CASSLLAGGGTGELFF
v_gene: TRBV9; CDR3aa: CASSGTGHPATDTQYF
v_gene: TRBV29-1; CDR3aa: CSVELMTSGSFFEQFF
v_gene: TRBV9; CDR3aa: CASSGRQGSYNEQFF
v_gene: TRBV6-5; CDR3aa: CASSYRQTHPRVEQYF
v_gene: TRBV4-1; CDR3aa: CASSQAAGLYNEQFF
v_gene: TRBV6-5; CDR3aa: CASRDRGSGTDTQYF
v_gene: TRBV7-9; CDR3aa: CASSLPGTSGLGEQYF
v_gene: TRBV27; CDR3aa: CASSRGQGVWEQYF
v_gene: TRBV7-9; CDR3aa: CASSVGQTTTDTQYF
v_gene: TRBV5-5; CDR3aa: CASSLAIPGLVLDEQFF
v_gene: TRBV10-1; CDR3aa: CASSGTTGTNTGELFF
v_gene: TRBV27; CDR3aa: CASSFWGTGYEQYF
v_gene: TRBV9; CDR3aa: CASSVDPGSGYGYTF
v_gene: TRBV27; CDR3aa: CASSWGGRNEQYF